This is a list of T cell receptor beta chains from one sample in a study of T cells after yellow fever vaccination. TCRdb passed the 5' RACE reads through MiXCR, listing each CDR3 protein once. The table lists some 560,000 distinct CDR3 sequences, 15% to 20% of them singletons, with around an eighth in the top ten. The sample here was PBMCs, taken 15 days after the yellow fever booster vaccination. Receptor source: a man aged 30-40 years who received the YFV17D yellow fever vaccine. Both conserved end residues are part of each CDR3. A D gene is named only where the DNA matches it firmly. Only some rows state a clone size, as once, few, many or a class for expanded clones.

J gene: TRBJ1-2; clone size: .; D gene: TRBD1; V gene: TRBV7-8; CDR3 protein: CASSLGFRLGTGDGYTF; CDR3 DNA: TGTGCCAGCAGCTTAGGTTTTCGCCTAGGGACAGGGGACGGCTACACCTTC
J gene: TRBJ1-4; clone size: .; D gene: .; V gene: TRBV27; CDR3 protein: CASSSGTLREKLFF; CDR3 DNA: TGTGCCAGCAGTTCGGGGACGCTGAGGGAAAAACTGTTTTTT
J gene: TRBJ1-5; clone size: .; D gene: .; V gene: TRBV20-1; CDR3 protein: CSARGLGEPQHF; CDR3 DNA: TGCAGTGCTAGGGGGCTCGGGGAGCCCCAGCATTTT
J gene: TRBJ1-1; clone size: few; D gene: TRBD1; V gene: TRBV7-2; CDR3 protein: CASTWEGTGGAFF; CDR3 DNA: TGTGCCAGCACCTGGGAAGGGACAGGGGGCGCTTTCTTT
J gene: TRBJ2-7; clone size: few; D gene: TRBD1; V gene: TRBV29-1; CDR3 protein: CSVVYGQGNYNPYEQYF; CDR3 DNA: TGCAGCGTTGTTTACGGACAGGGGAATTACAACCCCTACGAGCAGTACTTC
J gene: TRBJ2-3; clone size: few; D gene: .; V gene: TRBV5-1; CDR3 protein: CASSAVQELTDTQYF; CDR3 DNA: TGCGCCAGCAGCGCAGTTCAGGAGCTCACAGATACGCAGTATTTT
J gene: TRBJ2-3; clone size: few; D gene: .; V gene: TRBV20-1; CDR3 protein: CSARSPDYTDTQYF; CDR3 DNA: TGCAGTGCTAGGTCCCCCGACTACACAGATACGCAGTATTTT
J gene: TRBJ2-1; clone size: .; D gene: .; V gene: TRBV7-3; CDR3 protein: CASSSTGTSNEQFF; CDR3 DNA: TGTGCCAGCAGTTCGACCGGGACATCGAATGAGCAGTTCTTC
J gene: TRBJ1-1; clone size: few; D gene: .; V gene: TRBV5-1; CDR3 protein: CASSLEGQRTEAFF; CDR3 DNA: TGCGCCAGCAGCTTGGAAGGGCAACGCACTGAAGCTTTCTTT
J gene: TRBJ2-3; clone size: .; D gene: .; V gene: TRBV7-8; CDR3 protein: CASSLVDGTDTQYF; CDR3 DNA: TGTGCCAGCAGCTTAGTGGACGGCACAGATACGCAGTATTTT
J gene: TRBJ2-2; clone size: .; D gene: TRBD2; V gene: TRBV5-1; CDR3 protein: CASSYYLVSGSGTGELFF; CDR3 DNA: TGCGCCAGCAGCTACTACCTGGTCAGCGGGAGTGGTACCGGGGAGCTGTTTTTT
J gene: TRBJ2-1; clone size: few; D gene: TRBD2; V gene: TRBV27; CDR3 protein: CASRPPGLAGRQFF; CDR3 DNA: TGTGCCAGCAGACCCCCGGGACTAGCGGGACGGCAGTTCTTC
J gene: TRBJ1-5; clone size: .; D gene: .; V gene: TRBV12-3/TRBV12-4; CDR3 protein: CASRPQGLRQPQHF; CDR3 DNA: TGTGCCAGCAGACCTCAGGGGCTTCGCCAGCCCCAGCATTTT
J gene: TRBJ2-1; clone size: .; D gene: TRBD2; V gene: TRBV5-6; CDR3 protein: CASRRAGVGNEQFF; CDR3 DNA: TGTGCCAGCAGACGAGCGGGAGTAGGGAATGAGCAGTTCTTC
J gene: TRBJ2-1; clone size: .; D gene: .; V gene: TRBV9; CDR3 protein: CASSVDPKRSEQFF; CDR3 DNA: TGTGCCAGCAGCGTAGACCCCAAGCGGTCTGAGCAGTTCTTC
J gene: TRBJ2-1; clone size: few; D gene: .; V gene: TRBV27; CDR3 protein: CASSLWRQDNEQFF; CDR3 DNA: TGTGCCAGCAGTTTGTGGCGACAGGACAATGAGCAGTTCTTC
J gene: TRBJ2-7; clone size: .; D gene: .; V gene: TRBV4-3; CDR3 protein: CASSQQRYSYEQYF; CDR3 DNA: TGCGCCAGCAGCCAACAGAGGTATTCCTACGAGCAGTACTTC
J gene: TRBJ2-1; clone size: .; D gene: TRBD2; V gene: TRBV10-1; CDR3 protein: CASSEQRGFNEQFF; CDR3 DNA: TGCGCCAGCAGTGAGCAGCGGGGATTCAATGAGCAGTTCTTC
J gene: TRBJ2-7; clone size: few; D gene: .; V gene: TRBV10-3; CDR3 protein: CAISLDWGDEQYF; CDR3 DNA: TGTGCCATCAGTCTGGATTGGGGAGACGAGCAGTACTTC
J gene: TRBJ2-2; clone size: few; D gene: .; V gene: TRBV3-1; CDR3 protein: CASSPQGAFNTGELFF; CDR3 DNA: TGTGCCAGCAGCCCACAGGGAGCGTTTAACACCGGGGAGCTGTTTTTT
J gene: TRBJ2-5; clone size: .; D gene: .; V gene: TRBV5-1; CDR3 protein: CASSQAVMETQYF; CDR3 DNA: TGCGCCAGCAGCCAAGCGGTAATGGAGACCCAGTACTTC
J gene: TRBJ2-6; clone size: .; D gene: .; V gene: TRBV12-3/TRBV12-4; CDR3 protein: CASTHPGRPNVLTF; CDR3 DNA: TGTGCCAGCACCCACCCCGGCAGGCCTAATGTCCTGACTTTC
J gene: TRBJ2-1; clone size: few; D gene: TRBD2; V gene: TRBV5-8; CDR3 protein: CASSALPTSDEQFF; CDR3 DNA: TGTGCCAGCAGCGCTCTGCCTACTAGCGATGAGCAGTTCTTC
J gene: TRBJ2-2; clone size: .; D gene: TRBD1; V gene: TRBV27; CDR3 protein: CASATAGGWELFF; CDR3 DNA: TGTGCCAGCGCGACGGCAGGGGGTTGGGAGCTGTTTTTT
J gene: TRBJ2-1; clone size: .; D gene: TRBD1; V gene: TRBV18; CDR3 protein: CASSPWTGNYNEQFF; CDR3 DNA: TGTGCCAGCTCACCCTGGACAGGGAACTACAATGAGCAGTTCTTC
J gene: TRBJ2-1; clone size: few; D gene: .; V gene: TRBV6-2/TRBV6-3; CDR3 protein: CASNDGSEYNEQFF; CDR3 DNA: TGTGCCAGCAACGACGGGAGTGAGTACAATGAGCAGTTCTTC
J gene: TRBJ2-5; clone size: .; D gene: TRBD1; V gene: TRBV3-1; CDR3 protein: CASSPWTGGQETQYF; CDR3 DNA: TGTGCCAGCAGCCCTTGGACAGGGGGACAAGAGACCCAGTACTTC
J gene: TRBJ2-3; clone size: few; D gene: TRBD2; V gene: TRBV20-1; CDR3 protein: CSARTSGGTDTQYF; CDR3 DNA: TGCAGTGCCAGGACTAGCGGCGGCACAGATACGCAGTATTTT
J gene: TRBJ1-1; clone size: few; D gene: .; V gene: TRBV20-1; CDR3 protein: CSARPPDQAPEAFF; CDR3 DNA: TGCAGTGCTAGACCCCCGGACCAAGCCCCTGAAGCTTTCTTT
J gene: TRBJ1-4; clone size: few; D gene: TRBD1; V gene: TRBV3-1; CDR3 protein: CASSHRGSNEKLFF; CDR3 DNA: TGTGCCAGCAGCCACAGGGGGTCTAATGAAAAACTGTTTTTT
J gene: TRBJ2-2; clone size: many; D gene: .; V gene: TRBV20-1; CDR3 protein: CSAETGIPGELFF; CDR3 DNA: TGCAGTGCGGAGACTGGGATCCCCGGGGAGCTGTTTTTT
J gene: TRBJ2-3; clone size: .; D gene: .; V gene: TRBV7-9; CDR3 protein: CASTWGLASSTDTQYF; CDR3 DNA: TGTGCCAGCACCTGGGGTCTAGCGTCTAGCACAGATACGCAGTATTTT
J gene: TRBJ2-1; clone size: .; D gene: TRBD2; V gene: TRBV6-2/TRBV6-3; CDR3 protein: CASSYSGTSGKWEQFF; CDR3 DNA: TGTGCCAGCAGTTACTCGGGGACTAGCGGGAAGTGGGAGCAGTTCTTC
J gene: TRBJ2-5; clone size: .; D gene: .; V gene: TRBV5-1; CDR3 protein: CASSLGSSEETQYF; CDR3 DNA: TGCGCCAGCAGCTTGGGCAGTTCAGAAGAGACCCAGTACTTC
J gene: TRBJ2-2; clone size: .; D gene: .; V gene: TRBV5-1; CDR3 protein: CASSLPLVTGELFF; CDR3 DNA: TGCGCCAGCAGCTTGCCCTTGGTTACCGGGGAGCTGTTTTTT
J gene: TRBJ1-6; clone size: .; D gene: .; V gene: TRBV12-3/TRBV12-4; CDR3 protein: CASSLRGIGNSPLHF; CDR3 DNA: TGTGCCAGCAGTTTACGAGGCATCGGGAATTCACCCCTCCACTTT
J gene: TRBJ2-7; clone size: .; D gene: .; V gene: TRBV27; CDR3 protein: CASSFEGGASYEQYF; CDR3 DNA: TGTGCCAGCAGTTTTGAAGGGGGGGCCTCCTACGAGCAGTACTTC
J gene: TRBJ2-2; clone size: .; D gene: .; V gene: TRBV20-1; CDR3 protein: CSAREGGSGTGELFF; CDR3 DNA: TGCAGTGCTAGGGAGGGGGGGTCAGGGACCGGGGAGCTGTTTTTT
J gene: TRBJ2-3; clone size: .; D gene: TRBD1; V gene: TRBV20-1; CDR3 protein: CSANDRVRSPDTQYF; CDR3 DNA: TGCAGTGCAAACGACAGGGTTCGTTCGCCAGATACGCAGTATTTT
J gene: TRBJ2-3; clone size: few; D gene: .; V gene: TRBV28; CDR3 protein: CASSFRGLTDTQYF; CDR3 DNA: TGTGCCAGCAGTTTTAGGGGCCTCACAGATACGCAGTATTTT
J gene: TRBJ2-5; clone size: .; D gene: .; V gene: TRBV30; CDR3 protein: CAWSAWRRETQYF; CDR3 DNA: TGTGCCTGGAGTGCTTGGCGAAGGGAGACCCAGTACTTC
J gene: TRBJ2-2; clone size: .; D gene: .; V gene: TRBV20-1; CDR3 protein: CSARDGRGNTGELFF; CDR3 DNA: TGCAGTGCTAGGGACGGGAGAGGGAACACCGGGGAGCTGTTTTTT
J gene: TRBJ2-3; clone size: .; D gene: .; V gene: TRBV7-2; CDR3 protein: CASSLMASTDTQYF; CDR3 DNA: TGTGCCAGCAGCTTAATGGCTAGCACAGATACGCAGTATTTT
J gene: TRBJ2-7; clone size: .; D gene: TRBD2; V gene: TRBV18; CDR3 protein: CASSPGASGSQYF; CDR3 DNA: TGTGCCAGCTCACCAGGGGCTAGCGGGAGCCAGTACTTC
J gene: TRBJ1-5; clone size: .; D gene: .; V gene: TRBV6-2/TRBV6-3; CDR3 protein: CASSYSTGRGAQHF; CDR3 DNA: TGTGCCAGCAGTTACTCAACAGGTAGAGGTGCCCAGCATTTT
J gene: TRBJ2-7; clone size: few; D gene: .; V gene: TRBV28; CDR3 protein: CASIARTAPNYEQYF; CDR3 DNA: TGTGCCAGCATTGCACGGACAGCGCCGAACTACGAGCAGTACTTC
J gene: TRBJ2-1; clone size: few; D gene: .; V gene: TRBV7-9; CDR3 protein: CASNLGNSYNEQFF; CDR3 DNA: TGTGCCAGCAACCTCGGTAACTCCTACAATGAGCAGTTCTTC
J gene: TRBJ2-1; clone size: .; D gene: .; V gene: TRBV11-3; CDR3 protein: CASSSLWGNEQFF; CDR3 DNA: TGTGCCAGCAGCTCGTTATGGGGCAATGAGCAGTTCTTC
J gene: TRBJ2-1; clone size: .; D gene: TRBD2; V gene: TRBV4-1; CDR3 protein: CASSIGLAGGNEQFF; CDR3 DNA: TGCGCCAGCAGCATAGGACTAGCGGGAGGCAATGAGCAGTTCTTC
J gene: TRBJ2-7; clone size: .; D gene: .; V gene: TRBV7-2; CDR3 protein: CASSGRSSGSIYEQYF; CDR3 DNA: TGTGCCAGCAGCGGTAGATCCTCCGGGAGTATCTACGAGCAGTACTTC
J gene: TRBJ2-1; clone size: .; D gene: .; V gene: TRBV9; CDR3 protein: CASSVEQGRVGDEQFF; CDR3 DNA: TGTGCCAGCAGCGTAGAACAGGGACGGGTAGGTGATGAGCAGTTCTTC
J gene: TRBJ2-7; clone size: few; D gene: .; V gene: TRBV2; CDR3 protein: CASRASGSYEQYF; CDR3 DNA: TGTGCCAGCAGAGCGTCGGGGTCCTACGAGCAGTACTTC
J gene: TRBJ2-6; clone size: .; D gene: .; V gene: TRBV5-1; CDR3 protein: CASSFQSSGANVLTF; CDR3 DNA: TGCGCCAGCAGCTTTCAGAGCTCTGGGGCCAACGTCCTGACTTTC
J gene: TRBJ2-7; clone size: few; D gene: TRBD2; V gene: TRBV20-1; CDR3 protein: CSATGTSDYEQYF; CDR3 DNA: TGCAGTGCCACCGGGACTAGCGATTACGAGCAGTACTTC
J gene: TRBJ2-4; clone size: few; D gene: TRBD1; V gene: TRBV20-1; CDR3 protein: CSVGDRAEYF; CDR3 DNA: TGCAGTGTCGGGGACAGGGCAGAGTACTTC
J gene: TRBJ2-1; clone size: few; D gene: .; V gene: TRBV20-1; CDR3 protein: CSAFGRMDNEQFF; CDR3 DNA: TGCAGTGCTTTCGGACGGATGGACAATGAGCAGTTCTTC
J gene: TRBJ2-1; clone size: .; D gene: .; V gene: TRBV10-1; CDR3 protein: CASSPGRTSSYNEQFF; CDR3 DNA: TGCGCCAGCAGTCCCGGGAGAACTAGCTCCTACAATGAGCAGTTCTTC